This T cell receptor (beta chain) is drawn from a study of blood T cell dynamics during melanoma immunotherapy. The CDR3 covers 15 residues. CDR1 SGHNT and CDR2 YYREEE come from the germline V gene (reference sequence). The ends were cut back, 0 bases at V and 0 bases at J, with 7 bases in the middle. Time point noted: week 3, after first cycle of checkpoint inhibitor. Assay: immunoSEQ multiplex PCR; the TCRdb copy retains only in-frame clones and omits some. This table holds about 11,000 clones, 84% found once. J is TRBJ2-1 and V is TRBV5-4; TRBD1 might be the D (6 bases). This receptor was identified in a human donor with melanoma. The starting material was blood, obtained from a patient treated with checkpoint blockade. CDR3 amino acids: CASSLGDNSYNEQFF. CDR3 coding DNA: TGTGCCAGCAGCTTGGGGGACAACTCCTACAATGAGCAGTTCTTC. The complete variable domain, with remaining parts taken from reference TRBV5-4 and TRBJ2-1, reads ETGVTQSPTHLIKTRGQQVTLRCSSQSGHNTVSWYQQALGQGPQFIFQYYREEENGRGNFPPRFSGLQFPNYSSELNVNALELDDSALYLCASSLGDNSYNEQFFGPGTRLTVL.